These 29 T cell receptor beta chains came from one sample sequenced in a study of blood T cells in healthy people across ages (dated by TCRdb to between 2015 and 2017). The method behind the library was 5' RACE. For sequencing, an Illumina HiSeq 2500 was employed. A second about 7 to 11 cycle PCR used a sample-barcoded 5' primer and a J-beta primer mix. The raw public reads went through TCRdb reprocessing: fastp at Q25, MiXCR clone calling, in-frame beta chains kept. Rows with one shared CDR3 protein collapse into an entry with the most common genes and DNA. The sample data list approximately 820,000 distinct CDR3 sequences, and 40% to 50% of these were observed just once. The ten top clones hold around 21% of the sample. The sequencing input was blood. The receptor set was obtained from a man in his 60s in good health.

The chain recombines TRBV27 with TRBJ2-7; D is unclear. Germline V CDR1 and CDR2: MNHEY, SMNVEV (reference sequence). The CDR3 length is 13 residues. Trimming left V 4 bases short and J 4 bases short, with 11 bases between. The DNA of the CDR3 is TGTGCCAGCAGTTGGGAAGGGAAGTACGAGCAGTACTTC. Translated: CASSWEGKYEQYF.

The chain couples TRBV9 to TRBJ1-2, with D unclear. Trimming took off 0 bases at V and 3 bases at J, with 12 bases between the two ends. The germline gives CDR1 SGDLS, CDR2 YYNGEE. This CDR3 has 15 residues. In DNA, the CDR3 is TGTGCCAGCAGCGTAGAACCCGGGAATCACTATGGCTACACCTTC. This sequence encodes CASSVEPGNHYGYTF.

This clonotype was seen many times. CDR3 DNA: TGCAGCTGCAAGGGATCGGCGGGAGAGACCCAGTACTTC. Translated, it gives CSCKGSAGETQYF. This chain links TRBV29-1 with TRBJ2-5; tentative D call: TRBD2 (5 bases). Germline lookup yields CDR1 SQVTM and CDR2 ANQGSEA. V gave up 8 bases and J gave up 4 bases, with 17 bases separating them. The CDR3 covers 13 residues.

The CDR3: CSVEIGRGLHYEQYF. DNA for the CDR3: TGCAGCGTTGAAATAGGGAGAGGGCTACACTACGAGCAGTACTTC. The V gene is TRBV29-1, the J gene TRBJ2-7; a possible D gene is TRBD2 (5 bases). The CDR3 totals 15 residues. From germline, CDR1 is SQVTM and CDR2 ANQGSEA. V was pared by 2 bases and J by 3 bases, with 17 bases between.

This clonotype was counted between two and nine times. The V gene is TRBV7-2, the J gene TRBJ1-2; the D is unclear. Germline loops: CDR1 SGHTA, CDR2 FQGNSA. V was pared by 5 bases and J by 4 bases, with 17 bases between. This CDR3 has 15 amino acids. CDR3 sequence (DNA): TGTGCCAGCAGCAATTCCCCAACAGCAACCTATGGCTACACCTTC. Its translation is CASSNSPTATYGYTF.

The chain uses TRBV9 and TRBJ2-1; D uncertain. V gave up 3 bases and J gave up 4 bases, with 11 bases separating them. The CDR3 loop spans 14 amino acids. The germline V gene has CDR1 SGDLS and CDR2 YYNGEE. CDR3 protein: CASSAGEQYNEQFF. The CDR3 nucleotides are TGTGCCAGCAGCGCAGGAGAACAGTACAATGAGCAGTTCTTC.

The genes are TRBV10-3 and TRBJ2-5, with D perhaps TRBD2 (5 bases). This CDR3 is built from 13 residues. The V end was cut by 11 bases, the J end by 5 bases, with 18 bases between. Germline CDR1 and CDR2: ENHRY and SYGVKD. CDR3 in amino acids: CAVHADPGETQYF. CDR3 nucleotides: TGTGCCGTCCACGCTGACCCGGGGGAGACCCAGTACTTC.

This chain links TRBV7-2 with TRBJ2-3; 7 bases line up with TRBD2. CDR3 length: 14 amino acids. Losses at the gene ends were 5 bases for V and 6 bases for J; bases not matched to a gene: 8. Germline V gives CDR1 SGHTA, CDR2 FQGNSA. Here the CDR3 reads CASSPRAGYDTQYF. The DNA of the CDR3 is TGTGCCAGCAGCCCCCGAGCGGGGTATGATACGCAGTATTTT.

This chain connects TRBV20-1 to TRBJ2-4; 9 nucleotides align to TRBD2. Germline CDR1 reads DFQATT; CDR2 reads SNEGSKA (reference sequence). CDR3 length: 18 amino acids. With 3 bases clipped from V and 2 bases from J, the junction kept 14 bases outside the gene matches. CDR3 sequence: CSASPGGRGGQTKNIQYF. The DNA of the CDR3 is TGCAGTGCTAGTCCCGGGGGGCGGGGGGGCCAAACCAAAAACATTCAGTACTTC.

The CDR3 DNA sequence: TGTGCCAGCAGCCTGATGGCGAGACAGGGGAGTTACGAGCAGTACTTC. Translation gives CASSLMARQGSYEQYF. V and J are TRBV7-2 and TRBJ2-7; 8 positions agree with TRBD1. This CDR3 has 16 amino acids. Germline values: CDR1 SGHTA, CDR2 FQGNSA. V shed 5 bases and J 4 bases; nucleotides not matched to a gene: 13.

The chain has TRBV30 and TRBJ1-2; D remains unclear. The CDR3 sequence is 12 residues long. CDR1 and CDR2 (germline): GTSNPN, SVGIG (reference sequence). Trimming removed 1 base at V and 4 bases at J, with 7 bases between. The CDR3 DNA reads TGTGCCTGGAGTGGGTCTAGCTATGGCTACACCTTC. Its translation: CAWSGSSYGYTF.

In regard to this clonotype: Compared with germline, one end of the junction differs, possibly owing to a read error. V gene TRBV9 combines with J gene TRBJ2-1, with TRBD2 as a possible D gene (7 bases). Germline V gene lookup returns CDR1 SGDLS and CDR2 YYNGEE. This CDR3 region has 14 residues. The CDR3 here is CVSSVGGGYNEQFF. The CDR3, as DNA: TGTGTCAGCAGCGTAGGGGGGGGGTACAATGAGCAGTTCTTC.

The gene calls are TRBV9 and TRBJ2-5; D might be TRBD2 (6 bases). The V gene's germline CDR1 is SGDLS and CDR2 YYNGEE. The V gene lost 0 bases and the J gene lost 1 base, with 7 bases spanning the gap. This CDR3 has 14 amino acids. The CDR3 reads CASSVVGGQETQYF. Here the CDR3 DNA reads TGTGCCAGCAGCGTAGTCGGGGGCCAAGAGACCCAGTACTTC.

The chain links TRBV9 to TRBJ2-1; no firm D call. Trimming left V 0 bases short and J 2 bases short, with 12 bases between. CDR1 SGDLS and CDR2 YYNGEE come from the germline V gene. The CDR3 runs to 16 residues. The CDR3 loop is CASSVAILGPYNEQFF. CDR3 coding DNA: TGTGCCAGCAGCGTAGCCATTCTCGGCCCCTACAATGAGCAGTTCTTC.

V is TRBV12-3 or TRBV12-4 and J is TRBJ1-1, with D maybe TRBD1 (5 bases). V shed 3 bases and J shed 6 bases, with 11 bases lying between them. The CDR3 has 13 residues. CDR3 in amino acids: CASSFQGGAEAFF. The CDR3 nucleotides are TGTGCCAGCAGTTTTCAGGGAGGCGCTGAAGCTTTCTTT.

The V call is TRBV29-1, the J call TRBJ1-6; D possibly corresponds to TRBD1 (6 bases). CDR1 is SQVTM, CDR2 ANQGSEA, per germline. Trimming took off 5 bases at V and 0 bases at J, with 11 bases between the two ends. The CDR3 contains 15 residues. The CDR3 region is CSVSEDSSYNSPLHF. The CDR3 nucleotides read TGCAGCGTTAGTGAGGACAGCTCCTATAATTCACCCCTCCACTTT.

This clonotype has a handful of counts. This chain uses TRBV4-3 with TRBJ1-2; the match to TRBD1 covers 7 bases. CDR1 and CDR2 from the germline V gene are LGHNA and YSLEER. Trimming took 0 bases from V and 0 from J; bases not matched to a gene: 7. The CDR3 covers 17 residues. The CDR3 DNA is TGCGCCAGCAGCCAAGAAGCAGGGGGGGGGCCTAACTATGGCTACACCTTC. Its protein product is CASSQEAGGGPNYGYTF.

Notes on this clonotype: A much more abundant neighbour one base away suggests this may be a read error. This chain connects TRBV20-1 to TRBJ2-1; TRBD2 matches at 13 bases. This CDR3 region has 14 residues. The V gene's germline CDR1 is DFQATT and CDR2 SNEGSKA (reference sequence). DNA for the CDR3: TGCGGTGCGGGTAGGACTAGCGGGGGAACTGAGCAGTTCTTC. Protein sequence: CGAGRTSGGTEQFF.

This clonotype was seen more than once but under ten times. V is TRBV20-1 and J is TRBJ1-2; 12 bases map to TRBD1. CDR1 and CDR2 (germline): DFQATT, SNEGSKA (reference sequence). This CDR3 comprises 14 residues. V shed 6 bases and J 6 bases; nucleotides not matched to a gene: 8. CDR3 DNA sequence: TGCAGTGCCCAAAGGGGGACAGGGGGCGATGGCTACACCTTC. It encodes CSAQRGTGGDGYTF.

The V call is TRBV29-1, the J call TRBJ2-5; D may be TRBD1 or TRBD2 (6 bases each). The end of the DNA is better explained by TRBJ2-7, so the J call may be wrong. Germline loops: CDR1 SQVTM, CDR2 ANQGSEA. The CDR3 covers 12 residues. CDR3 amino acids: CSVVRGANEQYF. The CDR3 nucleotides are TGCAGCGTTGTTAGGGGGGCAAACGAGCAGTACTTC.

Concerning this clonotype: One junction end disagrees with the germline gene, perhaps due to a read error. This rearrangement joins TRBV10-2 to TRBJ2-5; 10 nucleotides line up with TRBD2. Germline-derived CDR1 and CDR2 are WSHSY and SAAADI. This CDR3 is 14 amino acids long. The DNA for the CDR3 is TGCGCCAGCACACCGGGACTAGCGACAGAGATCCAGTACTTC. Protein product: CASTPGLATEIQYF.

Turning to this clonotype: Mismatch with germline at one junction end may stem from a read error. The chain joins TRBV5-1 to TRBJ1-2; 7 bases line up with TRBD1. The CDR3 spans 14 residues. CDR1 is SGHRS, CDR2 YFSETQ, per germline. DNA for the CDR3: TGCGCCAGCAGCTCCGACGGGACAGTCTATGGCCACACCTTC. Protein product: CASSSDGTVYGHTF. The full variable domain, its missing parts supplied by reference TRBV5-1 and TRBJ1-2, is KAGVTQTPRYLIKTRGQQVTLSCSPISGHRSVSWYQQTPGQGLQFLFEYFSETQRNKGNFPGRFSGRQFSNSRSEMNVSTLELGDSALYLCASSSDGTVYGHTFGSGTRLTVV.

The V call is TRBV20-1, the J call TRBJ2-3, with 7 nucleotides matching TRBD2. Germline loops: CDR1 DFQATT, CDR2 SNEGSKA (reference sequence). This CDR3 has 16 amino acids. After removal of 5 bases from V and 2 bases from J, the junction contained 13 bases not matched to a gene. In DNA, the CDR3 is TGCAGTGCTCAAAGGACTAGTGTCTGGTCCACAGATACGCAGTATTTT. Translating gives CSAQRTSVWSTDTQYF.

The rearrangement links TRBV15 to TRBJ1-4, with D possibly TRBD1 on 6 matching bases. Germline V gene lookup returns CDR1 LNHNV and CDR2 YYDKDF (reference sequence). The CDR3 runs to 16 residues. V was clipped by 0 bases and J by 7 bases, with 15 bases between them. The CDR3 spells CATSRDLAGAAEKLFF. The CDR3, as DNA: TGTGCCACCAGCAGAGATCTGGCAGGGGCCGCTGAAAAACTGTTTTTT.

This clonotype was seen a single time. The J gene is TRBJ2-1, the V gene TRBV27; D may match TRBD1 or TRBD2 (5 bases each). The V and J ends lost 0 bases and 13 bases respectively, with 16 bases between them. This CDR3 has 14 residues. The germline gives CDR1 MNHEY, CDR2 SMNVEV (reference sequence). CDR3 DNA: TGTGCCAGCAGTTTATCTGGGACGAAAGAGACCCAGTTCTTC. Translated, it gives CASSLSGTKETQFF.

The gene calls are TRBV14 and TRBJ1-1; no reliable D call. Trimming removed 4 bases from V and 0 bases from J, with 15 bases in between. The CDR3 is made up of 16 amino acids. CDR1 SGHDN and CDR2 FVKESK come from the germline V gene. The CDR3 DNA is TGTGCCAGCAGCCCCCGGACGGAACGATTGAACACTGAAGCTTTCTTT. This gives the protein CASSPRTERLNTEAFF.

Ten or more counts support this clonotype. The chain couples TRBV9 to TRBJ2-1; D is unresolved. V was pared by 0 bases and J by 0 bases, with 7 bases between. CDR1 is SGDLS, CDR2 YYNGEE, per germline. The CDR3 totals 15 residues. The CDR3 nucleotides read TGTGCCAGCAGCGTAGGAGCAAGCTCCTACAATGAGCAGTTCTTC. This encodes CASSVGASSYNEQFF.

The genes are TRBV12-3 or TRBV12-4 and TRBJ1-4, with a tentative D call TRBD1 (5 bases). This CDR3 spans 13 amino acids. Trimming left V 6 bases short and J 7 bases short, with 12 bases between. The CDR3 loop reads CASSPGTAEKLFF. The CDR3 bases are TGTGCCAGCAGCCCGGGGACCGCTGAAAAACTGTTTTTT.

In its sample, this clonotype was seen a few times. The chain recombines TRBV5-1 with TRBJ1-6; TRBD1 might be the D (5 bases). This CDR3 is 17 amino acids long. The V end was cut by 4 bases, the J end by 1 base, with 15 bases between. The germline CDR1 and CDR2 sequences are SGHRS and YFSETQ. The CDR3 DNA is TGCGCCAGCAGCGGAACAGGAGGAGAGTCCTATAATTCACCCCTCCACTTT. Its translation: CASSGTGGESYNSPLHF.